The entry below gives a single T cell receptor beta chain sequence along with its context. Germline CDR1 is DFQATT and CDR2 is SNEGSKA (reference sequence). The CDR3 runs 14 residues. This sample stems from a study of T cells expressing NK-cell markers. Study-level background: Serological testing identified most of the eight sequenced donors as HCMV-seropositive and one as seronegative.

TCRdb processed the 5' RACE reads again and assigns one entry to each CDR3 protein, with no DNA. The sample table sets out a few hundred thousand distinct CDR3 sequences. The chain is built from TRBV20-1 and TRBJ2-2; no DNA is available, so the TRBD2 call from TCRdb remains unchecked. Sample: blood T cells: a sorted CD56 or NKG2C T cell subset, CD4+ or CD8+ T cells, or bulk PBMC T cells (not recorded which). This TCR was sampled from a man aged 18-70 years in good health. This CDR3 is CSARLAGQAGELFF.